The 15 T cell receptor beta chains below were found in one sample sequenced in a study of blood T cells in healthy people across ages. Together with a sample-barcoded 5' primer, a J-beta primer mix was included in a second PCR lasting roughly 6 to 12 cycles. TCRdb reprocessed the 5' RACE reads via MiXCR and lists one record per CDR3 protein. The data hold approximately 1,000,000 distinct CDR3 sequences, with more than 30% observed a single time. Sequenced input: blood. These receptors were obtained from a man between 18 and 29 years old in good health.

This clonotype was observed once. This may be a read error, as it is one base from a much larger clone. The V gene is TRBV6-6, the J gene TRBJ2-7, with D possibly matching TRBD2 (5 bases). V dropped 2 bases and J dropped 7 bases, with 15 bases sitting between them. Germline CDR1 is MNHNY and CDR2 is SVGAGI (reference sequence). This CDR3 comprises 14 residues. CDR3 DNA: TGTGCCAGCAGTTACGAGGGTTCCTACAATGAGCAGTACTTC. It translates to CASSYEGSYNEQYF.

CDR3: CASSYAGPAAGELFF. The CDR3 DNA reads TGTGCCAGCAGTTACGCGGGCCCAGCGGCCGGGGAGCTGTTTTTT. The chain carries TRBV6-6 and TRBJ2-2; perhaps TRBD2 as D (5 bases). The V gene's germline CDR1 is MNHNY and CDR2 SVGAGI (reference sequence). The ends were cut back, 2 bases at V and 6 bases at J, with 13 bases in the middle. CDR3 size: 15 residues.

This clonotype was counted ten times or more. The CDR3 loop reads CSVEEWGSTSTDTQYF. The CDR3 DNA reads as TGCAGCGTTGAAGAGTGGGGGAGCACTAGCACAGATACGCAGTATTTT. The rearrangement uses TRBV29-1 and TRBJ2-3; possibly TRBD1 or TRBD2 for D (5 bases each). V was trimmed by 0 bases and J by 0 bases, leaving 13 bases between them. Germline V gives CDR1 SQVTM, CDR2 ANQGSEA. CDR3 length equals 16 residues.

The chain joins TRBV20-1 to TRBJ2-3; D gene ambiguous. This CDR3 has 11 residues. CDR1 is DFQATT, CDR2 SNEGSKA, per germline (reference sequence). V was cut by 3 bases and J by 5 bases, with 6 bases left in between. CDR3 sequence reads: CSASQRDTQYF. The CDR3 bases are TGCAGTGCTAGTCAACGAGATACGCAGTATTTT.

This clonotype was detected only a few times. The chain uses TRBV6-6 and TRBJ2-5, with TRBD1 matching 8 bases. Unmatched junction bases numbered 6, after V lost 2 bases and J lost 4 bases. The CDR3 loop spans 15 amino acids. CDR1 and CDR2 (germline): MNHNY, SVGAGI (reference sequence). CDR3 bases: TGTGCCAGCAGTTACCGTGGACAGGGAGGAGAGACCCAGTACTTC. Its protein product is CASSYRGQGGETQYF.

This clonotype was picked up a small number of times. V gene TRBV6-6 combines with J gene TRBJ1-1, with a tentative D call TRBD1 (6 bases). Germline CDR1 and CDR2: MNHNY and SVGAGI (reference sequence). V was trimmed by 10 bases and J by 10 bases, leaving 13 bases between them. CDR3 length equals 10 residues. The CDR3 reads CATLRGAAFF. The CDR3 bases are TGTGCCACCCTCCGGGGGGCAGCTTTCTTT.

This sequence joins TRBV12-3 or TRBV12-4 and TRBJ1-2, with TRBD1 as a possible D gene (6 bases). Trimming stripped 7 bases from V and 1 base from J, with 13 bases between. The CDR3 runs to 14 residues. The CDR3 is CASKPQGFNYGYTF. The CDR3 coding sequence is TGTGCCAGCAAACCTCAGGGGTTTAACTATGGCTACACCTTC.

The DNA for the CDR3 is TGCGCCAGCAGCCAAGAAGGCGGACGTGGTGTCTACACCTTC. Translating it yields CASSQEGGRGVYTF. The chain has TRBV4-3 and TRBJ1-2; D is ambiguous. Germline loops: CDR1 LGHNA, CDR2 YSLEER. V was trimmed by 0 bases and J by 10 bases, leaving 15 bases between them. The CDR3 runs 14 residues.

The chain couples TRBV7-3 to TRBJ2-2; a possible D gene is TRBD1 (6 bases). This CDR3 contains 17 residues. V was pared by 2 bases and J by 5 bases, with 18 bases between. Looked up from germline, CDR1 is SGHTA and CDR2 is FQGTGA. This CDR3 is CASSLGITGKSTGELFF. The DNA for the CDR3 is TGTGCCAGCAGCTTAGGGATAACAGGGAAGTCTACCGGGGAGCTGTTTTTT.

V is TRBV20-1 and J is TRBJ2-1; 12 nucleotides align to TRBD2. V was pared by 1 base and J by 6 bases, with 7 bases of the junction left unmatched. The length of the CDR3 is 16 residues. CDR1 is DFQATT and CDR2 is SNEGSKA in the germline V gene (reference sequence). DNA of the CDR3: TGCAGTGCTAGAGCCTTGGGACTAGCGGGTGCCAATGAGCAGTTCTTC. As protein: CSARALGLAGANEQFF.

This chain uses TRBV6-5 with TRBJ1-6; D gene unclear. V lost 0 bases and J lost 7, with 7 bases in between. Per germline, CDR1 MNHEY and CDR2 SVGAGI. The CDR3 extends over 14 amino acids. The CDR3 DNA follows: TGTGCCAGCAGTTACTCTGGTAGGAATTCACCCCTCCACTTT. Encoded protein: CASSYSGRNSPLHF.

The V call is TRBV9, the J call TRBJ2-1, with 9 bases lining up with TRBD2. The CDR3 runs to 17 residues. The V gene end was trimmed by 0 bases and the J gene end by 5 bases; junction bases not matched to a gene: 9. The V gene's germline CDR1 is SGDLS and CDR2 YYNGEE. The DNA of the CDR3 is TGTGCCAGCAGCGTAGCTTCTAGCGGGGAGGGCCACAATGAGCAGTTCTTC. Protein sequence: CASSVASSGEGHNEQFF.

This clonotype was counted ten times or more. The chain couples TRBV9 to TRBJ1-2; D gene unclear. V lost 0 bases to trimming and J lost 4 bases, with 19 bases between them. The CDR3 covers 17 residues. Germline V gene data show CDR1 as SGDLS and CDR2 as YYNGEE. The CDR3 coding sequence is TGTGCCAGCAGCGTAGTTTCAACGGAAGAAATTCCCTATGGCTACACCTTC. Translating gives CASSVVSTEEIPYGYTF.

V usage is TRBV7-9 and J usage is TRBJ1-2; D gene ambiguous. Trimming shortened V by 1 base and J by 4 bases, and 10 bases separated the two germline ends. Germline loops: CDR1 SEHNR, CDR2 FQNEAQ (reference sequence). CDR3 size: 14 residues. CDR3 loop: CASSLGRIFYGYTF. CDR3 nucleotides: TGTGCCAGCAGCTTAGGACGGATCTTCTATGGCTACACCTTC.

V and J are TRBV12-5 and TRBJ2-3; 14 bases match TRBD2. V gave up 7 bases and J gave up 7 bases; unmatched junction bases: 7. The CDR3 runs 15 residues. CDR1 LGHNT and CDR2 FRNRAP come from the germline V gene. The CDR3, as DNA: TGTGCTAGTGCCCAGACTAGCGGGAGGGCGTATACGCAGTATTTT. This gives the protein CASAQTSGRAYTQYF.